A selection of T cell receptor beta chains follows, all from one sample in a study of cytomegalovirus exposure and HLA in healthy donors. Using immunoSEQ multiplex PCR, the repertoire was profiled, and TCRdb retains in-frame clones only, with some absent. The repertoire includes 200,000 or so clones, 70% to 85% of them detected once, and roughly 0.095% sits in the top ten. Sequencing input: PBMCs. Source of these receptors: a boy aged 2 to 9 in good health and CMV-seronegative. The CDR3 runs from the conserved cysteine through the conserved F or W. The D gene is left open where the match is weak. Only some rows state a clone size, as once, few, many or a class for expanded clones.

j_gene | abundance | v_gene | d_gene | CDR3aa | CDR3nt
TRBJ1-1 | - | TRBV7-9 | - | CASSPGSMQGMNTEAFF | TGTGCCAGCAGCCCAGGTTCTATGCAGGGCATGAACACTGAAGCTTTCTTT
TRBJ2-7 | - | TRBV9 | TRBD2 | CASSAFTSGEQYF | TGTGCCAGCAGCGCCTTTACTAGCGGCGAGCAGTACTTC
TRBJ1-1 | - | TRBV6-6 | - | CASSYCSANTEAFF | TGTGCCAGCAGTTATTGTAGTGCGAACACTGAAGCTTTCTTT
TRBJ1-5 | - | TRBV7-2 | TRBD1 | CASSLAQGALRQPQHF | TGTGCCAGCAGCTTGGCTCAGGGGGCACTGCGGCAGCCCCAGCATTTT
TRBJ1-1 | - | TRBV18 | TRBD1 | CASSPGTGSTFEAFF | TGTGCCAGCTCTCCCGGGACAGGGAGTACTTTTGAAGCTTTCTTT
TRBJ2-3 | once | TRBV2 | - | CASSVGGAGGQYF | TGTGCCAGCAGTGTTGGTGGGGCCGGGGGGCAGTATTTT
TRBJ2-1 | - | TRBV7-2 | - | CASSPKGGGRRNEQFF | TGTGCCAGCAGCCCGAAGGGGGGGGGCCGACGGAATGAGCAGTTCTTC
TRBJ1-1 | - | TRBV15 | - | CATSRGGGYTGTPNTEAFF | TGTGCCACCAGCAGAGGGGGGGGCTATACCGGGACTCCGAACACTGAAGCTTTCTTT
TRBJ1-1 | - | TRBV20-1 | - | CSAHLTFF | TGCAGTGCCCACTTAACTTTCTTT
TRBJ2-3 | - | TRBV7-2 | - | CASGGGPIDTQYF | TGTGCCAGCGGGGGGGGGCCAATAGATACGCAGTATTTT
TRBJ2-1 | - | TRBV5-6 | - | CASSVGGYGEQFF | TGTGCCAGCAGCGTGGGGGGCTACGGTGAGCAGTTCTTC
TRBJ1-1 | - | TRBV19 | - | CASSIVTVGGTEAFF | TGTGCCAGTAGTATTGTTACCGTCGGTGGCACTGAAGCTTTCTTT
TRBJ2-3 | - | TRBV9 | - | CASSHRVSTDTQYF | TGTGCCAGCAGTCACCGGGTGAGCACAGATACGCAGTATTTT
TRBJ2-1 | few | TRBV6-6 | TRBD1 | CASSRGGTGSYNEQFF | TGTGCCAGCAGTAGAGGCGGGACAGGATCCTACAATGAGCAGTTCTTC
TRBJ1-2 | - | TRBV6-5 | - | CASSYSGTQYGYTF | TGTGCCAGCAGTTACTCTGGGACACAGTATGGCTACACCTTC
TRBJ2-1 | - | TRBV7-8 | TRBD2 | CASSLTSGPNEQFF | TGTGCCAGCAGCTTGACTAGCGGGCCCAATGAGCAGTTCTTC
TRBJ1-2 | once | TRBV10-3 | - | CAINENARTEGYTF | TGTGCCATCAATGAGAACGCACGAACGGAGGGCTACACCTTC
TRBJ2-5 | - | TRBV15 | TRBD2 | CATSKRGETQYF | TGTGCCACCAGCAAGCGGGGGGAGACCCAGTACTTC
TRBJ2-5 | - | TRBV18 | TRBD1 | CASSPDRGTFPQYF | TGTGCCAGCTCACCTGACAGGGGGACCTTCCCCCAGTACTTC
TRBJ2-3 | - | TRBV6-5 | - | CASRHGSDTQYF | TGTGCCAGCAGACACGGGTCGGATACGCAGTATTTT
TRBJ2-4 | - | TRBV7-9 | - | CASSPISRGALIQYF | TGTGCCAGCAGCCCAATTTCGCGGGGAGCCCTCATTCAGTACTTC
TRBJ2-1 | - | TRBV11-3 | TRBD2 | CASSFGGGAYNEQFF | TGTGCCAGCAGCTTCGGCGGGGGTGCGTACAATGAGCAGTTCTTC
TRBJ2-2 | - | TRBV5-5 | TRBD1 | CASSPGGMTGELFF | TGTGCCAGCAGTCCAGGGGGCATGACCGGGGAGCTGTTTTTT
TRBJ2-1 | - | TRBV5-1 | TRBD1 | CASSGQGAYNEQFF | TGCGCCAGCAGTGGCCAGGGGGCCTACAATGAGCAGTTCTTC
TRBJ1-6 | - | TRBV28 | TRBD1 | CASSFTPGQGTPLHF | TGTGCCAGCAGTTTTACCCCGGGACAGGGCACACCCCTCCACTTT
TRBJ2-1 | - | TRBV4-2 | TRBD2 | CASSQDNSGGADEQFF | TGTGCCAGCAGCCAAGATAATAGCGGGGGGGCCGATGAGCAGTTCTTC
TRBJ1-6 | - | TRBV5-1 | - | CASSLGAASSYNSPLHF | TGCGCCAGCAGCTTGGGGGCCGCGAGCTCCTATAATTCACCCCTCCACTTT
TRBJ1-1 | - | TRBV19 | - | CASRRIEVNTEAFF | TGTGCCAGTAGGAGGATCGAAGTGAACACTGAAGCTTTCTTT
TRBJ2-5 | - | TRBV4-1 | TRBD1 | CASSQARTGSGETQYF | TGCGCCAGCAGCCAAGCCAGGACAGGGTCAGGCGAGACCCAGTACTTC
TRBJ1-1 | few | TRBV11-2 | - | CASSQRPGQMTEAFF | TGTGCCAGCAGCCAACGTCCCGGACAGATGACTGAAGCTTTCTTT
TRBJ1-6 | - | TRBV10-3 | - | CAISESAHNSPLHF | TGTGCCATCAGTGAGTCGGCCCATAATTCACCCCTCCACTTT
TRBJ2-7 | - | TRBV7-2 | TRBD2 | CASSLTSGEYEQYF | TGTGCCAGCAGCTTGACTAGCGGGGAGTACGAGCAGTACTTC
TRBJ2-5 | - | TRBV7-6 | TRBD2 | CASSLGLAGTQETQYF | TGTGCCAGCAGCTTAGGGCTAGCGGGAACCCAAGAGACCCAGTACTTC
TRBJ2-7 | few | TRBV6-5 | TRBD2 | CASSYSPGRDYEQYF | TGTGCCAGCAGTTATTCCCCGGGGAGGGACTACGAGCAGTACTTC
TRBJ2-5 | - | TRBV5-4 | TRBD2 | CASSRLAGETQYF | TGTGCCAGCAGCCGTTTAGCGGGAGAGACCCAGTACTTC
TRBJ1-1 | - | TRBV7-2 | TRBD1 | CASSSDRGNTEAFF | TGTGCCAGCAGCTCGGACAGGGGCAACACTGAAGCTTTCTTT
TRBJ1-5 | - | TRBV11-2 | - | CASSLGINQPQHF | TGTGCCAGCAGCTTGGGCATTAATCAGCCCCAGCATTTT
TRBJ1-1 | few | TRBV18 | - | CASSPGGRNTEAFF | TGTGCCAGCTCACCAGGGGGCCGGAACACTGAAGCTTTCTTT
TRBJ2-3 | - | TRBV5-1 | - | CASSLGRGGVDTQYF | TGCGCCAGCAGCTTGGGACGAGGGGGTGTTGATACGCAGTATTTT
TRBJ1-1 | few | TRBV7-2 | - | CASSSARIVSLANTEAFF | TGTGCCAGCAGCTCCGCCCGAATTGTTTCCCTGGCCAACACTGAAGCTTTCTTT
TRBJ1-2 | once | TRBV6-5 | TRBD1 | CATPQDREGYGYTF | TGTGCCACTCCCCAGGACAGGGAGGGCTATGGCTACACCTTC
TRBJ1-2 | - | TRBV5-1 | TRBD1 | CASSLGQGALYGYTF | TGCGCCAGCAGCTTGGGACAGGGAGCACTCTATGGCTACACCTTC
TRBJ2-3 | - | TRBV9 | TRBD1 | CASSVTGGSTDTQYF | TGTGCCAGCAGCGTTACAGGGGGTTCCACAGATACGCAGTATTTT
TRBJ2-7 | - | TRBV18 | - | CASSPGGAVEQYF | TGTGCCAGCTCACCTGGGGGGGCCGTCGAGCAGTACTTC
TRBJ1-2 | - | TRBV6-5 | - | CASSYDGVWVDGYTF | TGTGCCAGCAGTTACGACGGGGTGTGGGTAGATGGCTACACCTTC
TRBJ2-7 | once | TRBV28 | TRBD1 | CASSLVDRDREQYF | TGTGCCAGCAGTTTAGTGGACAGGGATCGCGAGCAGTACTTC
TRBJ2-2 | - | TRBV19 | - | CASSQGFAGELFF | TGTGCCAGTAGCCAGGGGTTCGCCGGGGAGCTGTTTTTT
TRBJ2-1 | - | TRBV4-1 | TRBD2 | CASSQSMISGGLYNEQFF | TGCGCCAGCAGCCAGTCTATGATTAGCGGGGGGCTATACAATGAGCAGTTCTTC
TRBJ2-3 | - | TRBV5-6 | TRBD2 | CASSLGSGGRFTDTQYF | TGTGCCAGCAGCCTGGGGTCGGGGGGAAGATTTACAGATACGCAGTATTTT
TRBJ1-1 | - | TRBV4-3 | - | CASSQGGEWGNTEAFF | TGCGCCAGCAGCCAAGGGGGGGAGTGGGGGAACACTGAAGCTTTCTTT
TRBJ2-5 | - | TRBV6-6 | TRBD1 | CASSPTGDGETQYF | TGTGCCAGCAGTCCGACAGGGGACGGAGAGACCCAGTACTTC
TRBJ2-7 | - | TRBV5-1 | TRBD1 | CASSFGTGRYEQYF | TGCGCCAGCAGCTTCGGGACAGGGCGATACGAGCAGTACTTC
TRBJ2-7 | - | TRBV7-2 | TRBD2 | CASSLNSGGLRGEQYF | TGTGCCAGCAGCTTAAATAGCGGGGGCCTCAGGGGCGAGCAGTACTTC
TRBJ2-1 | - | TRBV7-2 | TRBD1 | CASSPRQGIVSNEQFF | TGTGCCAGCAGCCCCAGACAGGGGATTGTCTCCAATGAGCAGTTCTTC